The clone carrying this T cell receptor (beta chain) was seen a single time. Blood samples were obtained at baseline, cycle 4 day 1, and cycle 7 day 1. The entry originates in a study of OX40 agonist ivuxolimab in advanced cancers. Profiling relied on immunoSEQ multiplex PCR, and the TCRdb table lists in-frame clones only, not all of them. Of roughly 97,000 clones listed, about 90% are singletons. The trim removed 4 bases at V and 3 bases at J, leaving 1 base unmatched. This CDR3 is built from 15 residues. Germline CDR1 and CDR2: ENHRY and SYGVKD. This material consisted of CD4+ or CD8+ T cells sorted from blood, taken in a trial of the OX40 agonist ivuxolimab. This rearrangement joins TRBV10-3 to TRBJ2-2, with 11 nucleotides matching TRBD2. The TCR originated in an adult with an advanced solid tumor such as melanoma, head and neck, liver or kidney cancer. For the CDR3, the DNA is TGTGCCATCAGTGTAGCGGGGGGGCACACCGGGGAGCTGTTTTTT. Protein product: CAISVAGGHTGELFF.